The 8 T cell receptor beta chains listed next were all sequenced from one sample in a study of blood T cell repertoires in COVID-19. The data were produced by immunoSEQ multiplex PCR, yet TCRdb's version contains in-frame clones alone and is incomplete. The sample holds about 250,000 clones; 80% to 95% are singletons and the top ten take more than 0.8%. The specimen was peripheral blood. Receptors were obtained from a man aged 25-45 years with COVID-19, enrolled during active disease.

The chain links TRBV5-1 to TRBJ1-1, with a weak D call TRBD1 (6 bases). The V gene lost 5 bases and the J gene lost 0 bases, with 17 bases spanning the gap. The length of the CDR3 is 16 residues. Per germline, CDR1 SGHRS and CDR2 YFSETQ. CDR3: CASSHRRTELNTEAFF. CDR3 bases: TGCGCCAGCAGTCATCGGAGGACAGAACTGAACACTGAAGCTTTCTTT.

This chain uses TRBV7-2 with TRBJ2-3, with 7 bases lining up with TRBD1. With 6 bases clipped from V and 0 bases from J, the junction kept 6 bases outside the gene matches. Germline V gives CDR1 SGHTA, CDR2 FQGNSA. This CDR3 has 15 residues. CDR3 in DNA: TGTGCCAGCAGTTGGGACAGACCTAGCACAGATACGCAGTATTTT. Its translation: CASSWDRPSTDTQYF.

The chain couples TRBV9 to TRBJ2-5; 7 positions match TRBD2. The trim removed 0 bases at V and 7 bases at J, leaving 9 bases unmatched. Germline lookup yields CDR1 SGDLS and CDR2 YYNGEE. The CDR3 runs 15 residues. CDR3 sequence: CASSVAGEGLATQYF. CDR3 bases: TGTGCCAGCAGCGTAGCGGGGGAGGGACTGGCGACCCAGTACTTC.

The chain is built from TRBV9 and TRBJ2-3; 10 nucleotides agree with TRBD2. V shed 0 bases and J 5 bases; nucleotides not matched to a gene: 9. This CDR3 spans 17 amino acids. The germline V gene encodes CDR1 SGDLS and CDR2 YYNGEE. CDR3 loop: CASSVEGSGGAKDTQYF. CDR3 DNA: TGTGCCAGCAGCGTAGAGGGGAGCGGGGGGGCTAAAGATACGCAGTATTTT.

This clone was detected once. The chain uses TRBV4-2 and TRBJ2-7, with a weak D call TRBD2 (5 bases). The germline V and J ends were trimmed by 2 bases and 4 bases, with 15 bases remaining between them. This CDR3 spans 15 amino acids. Germline CDR1 reads LGHNA; CDR2 reads YNFKEQ. Written as DNA, the CDR3 is TGTGCCAGCAGCCAACAACTAGATTCCTCATACGAGCAGTACTTC. Protein: CASSQQLDSSYEQYF.

The CDR3 DNA sequence: TGTGCCAGCAGCCCCCAGGGGAATCAGCCCCAGCATTTT. It is translated as CASSPQGNQPQHF. This chain connects TRBV7-9 to TRBJ1-5; D perhaps matches TRBD1 (6 bases). CDR1 and CDR2 (germline): SEHNR, FQNEAQ (reference sequence). The CDR3 has 13 amino acids. Trimming left V 5 bases short and J 4 bases short, with 9 bases between.

The genes are TRBV29-1 and TRBJ1-2; unclear D gene. Per germline, CDR1 SQVTM and CDR2 ANQGSEA. V lost 7 bases and J lost 3, with 12 bases in between. The CDR3 sequence is 12 residues long. The CDR3 region has the DNA TGCAGCGGAGAGGGTAGCGACTATGGCTACACCTTC. Protein: CSGEGSDYGYTF.

The gene calls are TRBV19 and TRBJ1-5; TRBD1 is a possible D gene (5 bases). The CDR3 runs 14 residues. Germline V gene lookup returns CDR1 LNHDA and CDR2 SQIVND (reference sequence). V was clipped by 8 bases and J by 2 bases, with 13 bases between them. CDR3 residues: CASQMGGGNQPQHF. CDR3 coding DNA: TGTGCCAGTCAGATGGGGGGTGGCAATCAGCCCCAGCATTTT. The whole variable domain, filled in from reference TRBV19 and TRBJ1-5, reads DGGITQSPKYLFRKEGQNVTLSCEQNLNHDAMYWYRQDPGQGLRLIYYSQIVNDFQKGDIAEGYSVSREKKESFPLTVTSAQKNPTAFYLCASQMGGGNQPQHFGDGTRLSIL.